This section outlines one T cell receptor (beta chain) sequence together with its context. Its cognate antigen is unknown. The entry originates in a study of cytomegalovirus exposure and HLA in healthy donors. Study conclusions and caveats: Across donors, sequencing depth was assumed by presence/absence analyses to be roughly uniform. In a later analysis, TCR beta V- and J-gene trimming showed a link to a missense DCLRE1C variant. Researchers left out some V segments, among them TRBV6-2 and TRBV6-3, as indistinguishable. Reportedly, cytomegalovirus status was diagnosed with high sensitivity and specificity.

With 60 Vbeta and 13 Jbeta primers, the PCR was carried out. Profiling relied on immunoSEQ multiplex PCR, and the TCRdb table lists in-frame clones only, not all of them. This table holds approximately 250,000 clones, around 80% found once. Per germline, CDR1 SGHDT and CDR2 YYEEEE. Trimming removed 4 bases from V and 8 bases from J, with 15 bases in between. CDR3 size: 13 residues. This clonotype was sampled from a boy under 18 in good health and CMV-seronegative. The chain recombines TRBV5-6 with TRBJ1-1, with D possibly matching TRBD1 (5 bases). Sequencing was performed on PBMCs. DNA for the CDR3: TGTGCCAGCAGCCGGGGGGGGGTACAAGAAGCTTTCTTT. Protein sequence: CASSRGGVQEAFF.